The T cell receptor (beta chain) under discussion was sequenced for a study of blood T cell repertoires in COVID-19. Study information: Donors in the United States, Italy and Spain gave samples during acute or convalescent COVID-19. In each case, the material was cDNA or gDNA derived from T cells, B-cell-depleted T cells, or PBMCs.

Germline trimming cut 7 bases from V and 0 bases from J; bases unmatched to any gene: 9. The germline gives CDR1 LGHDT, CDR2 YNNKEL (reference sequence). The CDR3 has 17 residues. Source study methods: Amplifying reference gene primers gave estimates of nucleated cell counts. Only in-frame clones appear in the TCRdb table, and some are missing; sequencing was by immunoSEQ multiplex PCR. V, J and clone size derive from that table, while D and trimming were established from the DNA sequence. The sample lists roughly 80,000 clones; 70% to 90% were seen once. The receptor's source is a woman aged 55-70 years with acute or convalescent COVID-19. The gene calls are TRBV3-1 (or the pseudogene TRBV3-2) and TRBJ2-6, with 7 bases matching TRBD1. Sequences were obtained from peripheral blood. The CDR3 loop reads CASTAVRGRSGANVLTF. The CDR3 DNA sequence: TGTGCCAGCACTGCGGTTAGGGGGCGCTCTGGGGCCAACGTCCTGACTTTC.